This TCR beta chain is from a study of blood T cell repertoires in COVID-19. Study in general: Specimens from acute and convalescent COVID-19 originated in the United States, Italy and Spain. Nucleic acid was either cDNA or gDNA, and it came from T cells, B-cell-depleted T cells, or PBMCs.

This CDR3 spans 18 amino acids. Trimming shortened V by 2 bases and J by 0 bases, and 19 bases separated the two germline ends. Germline lookup yields CDR1 SGHTA and CDR2 FQGNSA. Original methodology: The assay estimated nucleated cells by amplifying reference gene primers. Profiling relied on immunoSEQ multiplex PCR, and the TCRdb table lists in-frame clones only, not all of them. That table supplies the V and J calls and clone size; D and trimming were determined from the DNA. Of over 130,000 clones in the sample, around 90% were seen once. The clonotype was recovered from a woman in her fifties or sixties with active or convalescent COVID-19. The chain has TRBV7-2 and TRBJ1-1; D is undetermined. Sequenced input: peripheral blood. The CDR3 DNA reads TGTGCCAGCAGCTTACGAATTCGTGGTGCCGCGATGAACACTGAAGCTTTCTTT. As protein: CASSLRIRGAAMNTEAFF.